This entry describes one T cell receptor (beta chain). Its antigen remains unidentified. For sequencing, an Illumina HiSeq 2000 was employed. 5'RACE template switching, by which a universal primer site and unique molecular identifiers were added, was used to make TCR beta cDNA libraries. cDNA synthesis was primed from the TCR beta constant segment, followed by two successive PCR amplification steps. From the authors' description of their analysis: MIGEC was used to demultiplex reads and group reads by UMI, and MiTCR was used to assemble and quantify clonotypes. To exclude erroneous sequences, any TCR cDNA sequence not supported by at least two reads was discarded. The tcR package was used for downstream repertoire analysis, and clonotypes were matched between fractions using CDR3 nucleotide sequence together with V segment. Antigen specificity was annotated against VDJdb with VDJmatch, allowing one amino acid substitution in CDR3. TCRdb reprocessed the reads, so every CDR3 protein sequence counts as one entry and DNA is not shown. The V and J calls here are based on TCRdb, not the publication. The sample table on file contains about 190,000 distinct CDR3 sequences. Jointly, the top ten make up 20% of the sample.

A commercial ELISA kit detecting HCMV-specific IgG in serum was used to determine HCMV serostatus. Ficoll density gradient centrifugation was used to isolate peripheral blood mononuclear cells from blood. This entry is derived from a study of T cells expressing NK-cell markers (dated by TCRdb to 2018 to 2021). Some background on the complete study: In sorted CD3+CD56+NKG2C+, CD3+CD56+NKG2C- and CD3+CD56-NKG2C+ T-cell subsets from about 8 donors, TCR beta-chain repertoires were profiled. Among the eight sequenced donors, seven were HCMV-seropositive and one was HCMV-seronegative. Randomly selected healthy volunteers, three men and five women, were used as the eight sequenced donors. The libraries were sequenced on Illumina HiSeq 2000/2500, MiSeq or NextSeq, producing 2 x 150 bp reads.

Overall study results and their limits: Those dominant clonotypes were again the most abundant among CD3+CD56-NKG2C+ cells in four donors, at about 28.3-60.1%. In over five donors, the dominant CD3+CD56+NKG2C+ clonotypes were among the top 10 CD8+ clonotypes and accounted for about 1.0-8% of CD8+ T cells. It remained unclear whether the expanded NKG2C-expressing T cell clones were specific for HCMV antigens.

Counted from cysteine to phenylalanine, this CDR3 has 15 amino acids. Only the protein is available. CDR1 and CDR2 (SGHNT, YYREEE) derive from the germline V gene (reference sequence). The sequence is built from TRBV5-4 and TRBJ2-1; checking the TCRdb D call of TRBD1 is not possible without DNA. Sequencing was done on a sample of blood T cells: a sorted CD56 or NKG2C T cell subset, CD4+ or CD8+ T cells, or bulk PBMC T cells (not recorded which). This TCR was sampled from a man aged 18-75 years in good health. CDR3 sequence: CASSLRTDNVNEQFF.